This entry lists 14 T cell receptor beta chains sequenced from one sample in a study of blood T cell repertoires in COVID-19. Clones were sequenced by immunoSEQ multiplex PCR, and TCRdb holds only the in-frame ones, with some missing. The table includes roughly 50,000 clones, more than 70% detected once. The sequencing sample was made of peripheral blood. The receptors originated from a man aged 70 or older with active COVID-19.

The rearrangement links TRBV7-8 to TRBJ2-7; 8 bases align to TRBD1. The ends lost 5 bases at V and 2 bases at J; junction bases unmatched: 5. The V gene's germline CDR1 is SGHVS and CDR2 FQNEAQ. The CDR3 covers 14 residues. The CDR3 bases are TGTGCCAGCAGCCTCCGGACAGGGCCCTACGAGCAGTACTTC. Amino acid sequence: CASSLRTGPYEQYF.

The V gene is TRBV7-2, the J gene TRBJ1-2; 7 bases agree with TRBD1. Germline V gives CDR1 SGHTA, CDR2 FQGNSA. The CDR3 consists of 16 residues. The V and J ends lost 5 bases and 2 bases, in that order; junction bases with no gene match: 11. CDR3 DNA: TGTGCCAGCAGCGATCTGGGGGACAGAAAGAACTATGGCTACACCTTC. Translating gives CASSDLGDRKNYGYTF.

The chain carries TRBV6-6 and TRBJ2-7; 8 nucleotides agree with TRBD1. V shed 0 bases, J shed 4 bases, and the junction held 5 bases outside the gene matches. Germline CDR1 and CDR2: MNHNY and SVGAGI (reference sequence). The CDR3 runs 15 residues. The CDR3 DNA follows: TGTGCCAGCAGTTACTCGTTCCAGGGGGCGTACGAGCAGTACTTC. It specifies CASSYSFQGAYEQYF.

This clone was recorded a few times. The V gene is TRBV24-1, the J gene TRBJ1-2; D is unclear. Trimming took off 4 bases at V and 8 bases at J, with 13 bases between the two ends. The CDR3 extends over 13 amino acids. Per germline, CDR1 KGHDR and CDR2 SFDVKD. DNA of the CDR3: TGTGCCACCAGTGACAAATCCTACGAGGGCTACACCTTC. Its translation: CATSDKSYEGYTF.

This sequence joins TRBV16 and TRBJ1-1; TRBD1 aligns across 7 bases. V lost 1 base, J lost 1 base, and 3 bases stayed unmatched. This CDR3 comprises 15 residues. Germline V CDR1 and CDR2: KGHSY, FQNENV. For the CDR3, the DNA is TGTGCCAGCAGCCAATTGGAGGGGGCGAACACTGAAGCTTTCTTT. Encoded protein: CASSQLEGANTEAFF.

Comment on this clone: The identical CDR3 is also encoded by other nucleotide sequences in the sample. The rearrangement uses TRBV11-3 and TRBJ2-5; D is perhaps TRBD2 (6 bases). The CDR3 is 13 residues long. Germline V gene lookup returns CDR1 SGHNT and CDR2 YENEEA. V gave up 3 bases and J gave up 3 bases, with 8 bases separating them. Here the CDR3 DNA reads TGTGCCAGCAGCTTGGGCGGGGAAGAGACCCAGTACTTC. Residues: CASSLGGEETQYF.

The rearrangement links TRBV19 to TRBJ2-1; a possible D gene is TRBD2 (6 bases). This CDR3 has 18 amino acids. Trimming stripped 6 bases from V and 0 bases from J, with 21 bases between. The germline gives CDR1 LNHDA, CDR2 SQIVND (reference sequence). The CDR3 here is CASSHYRGSKSSYNEQFF. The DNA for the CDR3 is TGTGCCAGTAGCCACTATCGGGGGTCAAAAAGCTCCTACAATGAGCAGTTCTTC.

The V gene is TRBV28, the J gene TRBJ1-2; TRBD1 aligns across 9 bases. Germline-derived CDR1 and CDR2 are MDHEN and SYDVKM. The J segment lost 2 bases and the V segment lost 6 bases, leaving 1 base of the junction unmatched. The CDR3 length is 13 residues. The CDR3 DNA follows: TGTGCCAGCAGAACAGGGGGCAACTATGGCTACACCTTC. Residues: CASRTGGNYGYTF.

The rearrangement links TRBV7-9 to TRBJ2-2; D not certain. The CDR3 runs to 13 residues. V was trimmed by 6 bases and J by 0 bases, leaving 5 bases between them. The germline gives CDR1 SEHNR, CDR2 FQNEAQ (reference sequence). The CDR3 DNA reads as TGTGCCAGCAGTTCTGCGAACACCGGGGAGCTGTTTTTT. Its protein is CASSSANTGELFF.

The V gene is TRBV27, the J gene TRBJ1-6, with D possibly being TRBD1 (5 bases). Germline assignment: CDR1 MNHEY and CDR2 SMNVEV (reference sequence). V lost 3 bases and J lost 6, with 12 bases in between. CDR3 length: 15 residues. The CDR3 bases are TGTGCCAGCAGTTTCGCGGGACTGTCTAATTCACCCCTCCACTTT. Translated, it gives CASSFAGLSNSPLHF.

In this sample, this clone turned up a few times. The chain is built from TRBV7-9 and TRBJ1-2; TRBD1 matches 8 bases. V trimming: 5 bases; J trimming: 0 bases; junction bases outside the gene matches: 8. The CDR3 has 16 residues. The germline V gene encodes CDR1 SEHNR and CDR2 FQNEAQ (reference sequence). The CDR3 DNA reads TGTGCCAGCAGCGCTATGCGGACAGGGACTAACTATGGCTACACCTTC. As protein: CASSAMRTGTNYGYTF.

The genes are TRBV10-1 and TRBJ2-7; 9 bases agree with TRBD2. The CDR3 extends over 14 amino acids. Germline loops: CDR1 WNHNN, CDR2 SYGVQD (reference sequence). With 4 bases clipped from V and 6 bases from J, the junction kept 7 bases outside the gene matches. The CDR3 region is CASSGSRLAAEQYF. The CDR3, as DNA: TGCGCCAGCAGTGGGTCGAGACTAGCGGCCGAGCAGTACTTC.

The CDR3 sequence is CASRDRDETQYF. The CDR3 nucleotides read TGTGCCAGCAGAGACAGGGACGAGACCCAGTACTTC. The gene calls are TRBV2 and TRBJ2-5; 7 bases fit TRBD1. Germline lookup yields CDR1 SNHLY and CDR2 FYNNEI. The CDR3 totals 12 residues. J gave up 5 bases and V 6 bases, and 3 bases lay outside the gene matches.

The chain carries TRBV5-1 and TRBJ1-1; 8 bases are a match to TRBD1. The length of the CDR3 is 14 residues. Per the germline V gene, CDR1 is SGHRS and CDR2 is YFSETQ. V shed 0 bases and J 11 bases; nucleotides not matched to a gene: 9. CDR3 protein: CASSLVRTGKEAFF. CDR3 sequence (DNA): TGCGCCAGCAGCTTGGTCCGGACAGGGAAAGAGGCTTTCTTT.